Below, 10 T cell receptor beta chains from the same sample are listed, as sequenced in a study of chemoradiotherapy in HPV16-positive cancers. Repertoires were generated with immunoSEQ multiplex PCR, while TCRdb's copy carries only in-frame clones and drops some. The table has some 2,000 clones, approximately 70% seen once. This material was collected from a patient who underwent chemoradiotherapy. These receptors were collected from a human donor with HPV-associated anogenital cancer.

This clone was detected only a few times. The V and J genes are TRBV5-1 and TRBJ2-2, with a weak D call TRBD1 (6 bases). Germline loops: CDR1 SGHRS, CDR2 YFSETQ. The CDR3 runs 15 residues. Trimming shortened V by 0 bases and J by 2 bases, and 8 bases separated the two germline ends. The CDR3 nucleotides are TGCGCCAGCAGCTTGGGACAGGTCAACACCGGGGAGCTGTTTTTT. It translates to CASSLGQVNTGELFF.

CDR3 region: CSVYTGSTTEAFF. The CDR3 DNA follows: TGCAGCGTATACACAGGGTCGACCACTGAAGCTTTCTTT. The rearrangement uses TRBV29-1 and TRBJ1-1; possible D gene TRBD1, 6 bases. V lost 6 bases and J lost 4, with 15 bases in between. The CDR3 length is 13 residues. In germline, CDR1 is SQVTM, CDR2 ANQGSEA.

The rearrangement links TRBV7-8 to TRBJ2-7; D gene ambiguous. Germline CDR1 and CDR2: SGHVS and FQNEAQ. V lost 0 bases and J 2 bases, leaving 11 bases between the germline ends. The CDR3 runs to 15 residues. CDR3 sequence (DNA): TGTGCCAGCAGCTTAGCCAGGTTTTTCCCCTACGAGCAGTACTTC. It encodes CASSLARFFPYEQYF.

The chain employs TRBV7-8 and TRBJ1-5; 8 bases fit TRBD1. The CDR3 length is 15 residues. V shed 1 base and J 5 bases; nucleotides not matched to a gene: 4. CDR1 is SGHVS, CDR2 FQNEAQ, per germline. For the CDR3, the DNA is TGTGCCAGCAGCTTAGGGACAGGGCCTCATCAGCCCCAGCATTTT. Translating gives CASSLGTGPHQPQHF.

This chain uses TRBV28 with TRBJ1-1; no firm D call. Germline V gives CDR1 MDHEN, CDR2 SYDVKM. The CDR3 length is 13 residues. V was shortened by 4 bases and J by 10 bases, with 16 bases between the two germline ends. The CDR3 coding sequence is TGTGCCAGCAGTTCCCGCCTTAGAGGAGGAGCTTTCTTT. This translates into CASSSRLRGGAFF.

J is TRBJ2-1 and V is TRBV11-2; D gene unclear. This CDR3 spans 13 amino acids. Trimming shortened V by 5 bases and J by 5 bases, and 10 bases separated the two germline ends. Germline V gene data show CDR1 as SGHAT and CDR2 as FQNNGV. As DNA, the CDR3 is TGTGCCAGCAGCACCAACACACACAATGAGCAGTTCTTC. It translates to CASSTNTHNEQFF. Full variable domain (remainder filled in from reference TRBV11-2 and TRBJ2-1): EAGVAQSPRYKIIEKRQSVAFWCNPISGHATLYWYQQILGQGPKLLIQFQNNGVVDDSQLPKDRFSAERLKGVDSTLKIQPAKLEDSAVYLCASSTNTHNEQFFGPGTRLTVL.

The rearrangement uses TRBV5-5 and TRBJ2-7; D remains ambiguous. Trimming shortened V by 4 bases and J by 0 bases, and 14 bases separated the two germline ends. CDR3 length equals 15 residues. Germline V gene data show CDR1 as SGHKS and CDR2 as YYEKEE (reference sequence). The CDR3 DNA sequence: TGTGCCAGCAGCGTTCAGTCGTCCAACTCCTACGAGCAGTACTTC. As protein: CASSVQSSNSYEQYF.

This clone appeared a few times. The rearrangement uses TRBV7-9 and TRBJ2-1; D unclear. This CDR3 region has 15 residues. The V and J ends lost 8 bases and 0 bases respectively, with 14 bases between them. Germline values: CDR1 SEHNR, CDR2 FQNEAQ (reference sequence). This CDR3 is CASFPGMSSYNEQFF. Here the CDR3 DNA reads TGTGCCAGCTTTCCGGGCATGAGCTCCTACAATGAGCAGTTCTTC.

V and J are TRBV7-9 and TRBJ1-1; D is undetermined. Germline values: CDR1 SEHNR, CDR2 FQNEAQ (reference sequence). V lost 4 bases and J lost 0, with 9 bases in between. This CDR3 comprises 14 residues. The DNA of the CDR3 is TGTGCCAGCAGCTCGTCTGGCGTGAACACTGAAGCTTTCTTT. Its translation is CASSSSGVNTEAFF.

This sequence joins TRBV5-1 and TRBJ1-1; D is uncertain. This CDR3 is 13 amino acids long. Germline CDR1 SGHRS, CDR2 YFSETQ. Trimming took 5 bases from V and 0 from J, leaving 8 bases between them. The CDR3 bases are TGCGCCAGCAGTATAACAGTGAACACTGAAGCTTTCTTT. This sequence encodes CASSITVNTEAFF.